Presented here are 10 T cell receptor beta chains from one specimen sequenced in a study of T-cell reconstitution after alpha-beta-depleted transplantation in children. A library of TCRbeta sequences, prepared with unique molecular identifiers, was generated. One entry per CDR3 protein, called by TCRdb with MiXCR from the PCR reads. The profile shows 550,000 to 600,000 distinct CDR3 sequences, 20% to 25% of them singletons. The material sequenced was PBMCs, mostly from graft donor cells, taken 360 days after TCRalphabeta/CD19-depleted stem cell transplant. The receptors come from a boy under two years old who had a stem cell transplant for acute myeloid leukemia, so the T cells may come from the graft donor.

This clonotype was observed a few times. CDR3 loop: CAISESLAGEQYV. CDR3 DNA: TGTGCCATCAGTGAGTCACTAGCGGGTGAGCAGTACGTC. This chain links TRBV10-3 with TRBJ2-7, with 9 bases lining up with TRBD2. CDR3 length: 13 amino acids. Germline CDR1 is ENHRY and CDR2 is SYGVKD. Losses at the gene ends were 0 bases for V and 7 bases for J; bases not matched to a gene: 1.

This clonotype has just a few counts. The chain combines TRBV7-8 with TRBJ2-5, with a weak D call TRBD1 (5 bases). CDR1 SGHVS and CDR2 FQNEAQ come from the germline V gene. The CDR3 loop spans 15 amino acids. V was clipped by 5 bases and J by 4 bases, with 17 bases between them. The CDR3 reads CASSTSQGLVETQYF. In DNA, the CDR3 is TGTGCCAGCAGCACCTCTCAGGGTTTGGTAGAGACCCAGTACTTC.

The chain couples TRBV5-5 to TRBJ2-7, with D perhaps matching TRBD1 (5 bases). The CDR3 is 13 residues long. Deletions cut 4 bases from V and 4 bases from J, with 12 bases between. Germline V gives CDR1 SGHKS, CDR2 YYEKEE (reference sequence). The CDR3 spells CASSLDTAYEQYV. CDR3 coding DNA: TGTGCCAGCAGCCTGGACACCGCATACGAGCAGTACGTC.

This clonotype was detected many times. The chain joins TRBV7-4 to TRBJ1-5; unclear D gene. This CDR3 spans 14 amino acids. Germline CDR1 and CDR2: SGHVT and SQSDAQ. V shed 6 bases and J shed 6 bases, with 15 bases lying between them. DNA of the CDR3: TGTGCCAGCAGTCCCCGGGAGATAGGTCAGCCCCAGCATTTT. This codes for CASSPREIGQPQHF.

This clonotype was seen repeatedly, ten times or more. The V call is TRBV6-1, the J call TRBJ2-1; D is perhaps TRBD1 (5 bases). V was shortened by 5 bases and J by 6 bases, with 11 bases between the two germline ends. The germline V gene encodes CDR1 MNHNS and CDR2 SASEGT. The CDR3 sequence is 13 residues long. The CDR3 sequence: CASSQGPPNEQFF. CDR3 bases: TGTGCCAGCAGTCAGGGCCCTCCCAATGAGCAGTTCTTC.

This clonotype was seen ten or more times. The chain is built from TRBV28 and TRBJ1-1, with D tentatively TRBD1 (6 bases). Germline CDR1 reads MDHEN; CDR2 reads SYDVKM. V was pared by 3 bases and J by 1 base, with 12 bases between. This CDR3 is 15 amino acids long. The CDR3 loop is CASSLRTVWNTEAFF. The CDR3 bases are TGTGCCAGCAGTTTGCGGACAGTTTGGAACACTGAAGCTTTCTTT.

This clonotype was detected a few times. This rearrangement joins TRBV6-1 to TRBJ1-5, with D unresolved. Trimming cost V 6 bases and J 5 bases, with 17 bases left between them. The CDR3 has 15 amino acids. Looked up from germline, CDR1 is MNHNS and CDR2 is SASEGT. Here the CDR3 DNA reads TGTGCCAGCAGCCCACTGCCGGGTTTTGATCAGCCCCAGCATTTT. It specifies CASSPLPGFDQPQHF.

The sample holds many counts of this clonotype. The chain has TRBV27 and TRBJ2-1, with 7 bases matching TRBD2. Germline V gene sequence: CDR1 MNHEY, CDR2 SMNVEV (reference sequence). CDR3 size: 13 residues. V trimming: 5 bases; J trimming: 5 bases; junction bases outside the gene matches: 3. This CDR3 reads CASSLAAHNEQFF. The CDR3, as DNA: TGTGCCAGCAGTCTAGCGGCCCACAATGAGCAGTTCTTC.

CDR3 loop: CASSQAPGLSSGTQYF. The CDR3 DNA reads as TGTGCCAGCAGCCAAGCACCGGGACTCTCTTCAGGGACGCAGTATTTT. The V gene is TRBV4-2, the J gene TRBJ2-3, with a possible D match to TRBD2 (6 bases). Germline CDR1 LGHNA, CDR2 YNFKEQ. V lost 1 base, J lost 9 bases, and 20 bases lay in between. The CDR3 extends over 16 amino acids.

J is TRBJ2-7 and V is TRBV11-2; D gene uncertain. In germline, CDR1 is SGHAT, CDR2 FQNNGV. The CDR3 has 12 amino acids. V was pared by 6 bases and J by 3 bases, with 9 bases between. The CDR3 region has the DNA TGTGCCAGCAGTCCGACATACTACGAGCAGTACTTC. Amino acid sequence: CASSPTYYEQYF.